The 11 T cell receptor beta chains in this list originate from one sample, sequenced in a study of post-analysis software for immune sequencing data. Study-wide points: In patients, five or six TRBV segments were more frequent than in controls, with TRBV5-6, TRBV5-1 and TRBV20-1 among them.

cDNA libraries for TCR beta contained unique molecular identifiers. TCRdb reanalysed the PCR reads using MiXCR and keeps one entry per CDR3 protein. This repertoire shows around 260,000 distinct CDR3 sequences, 30% to 45% found once; its top ten account for 4% to 6%. Their antigens are not known. Sequenced sample: blood. These receptor sequences come from a girl under 18 with multiple sclerosis.

This clonotype was counted a single time. The chain uses TRBV13 and TRBJ2-7; 8 bases map to TRBD1. Germline values: CDR1 PRHDT, CDR2 FYEKMQ (reference sequence). This CDR3 has 16 amino acids. V lost 4 bases, J lost 2 bases, and 10 bases stayed unmatched. CDR3 protein: CASSSTTATGAYEQYF. CDR3 DNA sequence: TGTGCCAGCAGCTCGACGACAGCGACAGGGGCCTACGAGCAGTACTTC.

This clonotype was detected a few times. The V and J genes are TRBV12-3 or TRBV12-4 and TRBJ1-1; 8 bases map to TRBD1. After removal of 4 bases from V and 1 base from J, the junction contained 2 bases not matched to a gene. CDR3 length: 14 amino acids. As DNA, the CDR3 is TGTGCCAGCAGTTATCAGGGGGCGAACACTGAAGCTTTCTTT. This translates into CASSYQGANTEAFF.

In regard to this clonotype: This may stem from a read error, because a much larger clone lies one nucleotide away. The chain is built from TRBV13 and TRBJ2-7, with 7 bases fitting TRBD1. This CDR3 contains 15 residues. The trim removed 2 bases at V and 5 bases at J, leaving 9 bases unmatched. The germline V gene encodes CDR1 PRHDT and CDR2 FYEKMQ (reference sequence). The CDR3 nucleotides read TGTGCCAGCAGCTTACCGGGACAGAGGTTTCACGAGCAGTACTTC. This codes for CASSLPGQRFHEQYF.

There are many counts of this clonotype. The chain couples TRBV7-2 to TRBJ2-1, with 14 bases matching TRBD2. The germline gives CDR1 SGHTA, CDR2 FQGNSA. V lost 3 bases and J lost 4; bases outside the gene matches: 2. The CDR3 is 16 amino acids. CDR3 in amino acids: CASSLTSGREYNEQFF. CDR3 nucleotides: TGTGCCAGCAGCTTGACTAGCGGGAGGGAGTACAATGAGCAGTTCTTC.

V and J are TRBV7-9 and TRBJ2-5; D remains unclear. The CDR3 has 13 residues. Per the germline V gene, CDR1 is SEHNR and CDR2 is FQNEAQ (reference sequence). V lost 3 bases and J lost 5, with 10 bases in between. The CDR3 bases are TGTGCCAGCAGCTTTAGTCAAATGGAGACCCAGTACTTC. Protein product: CASSFSQMETQYF.

This chain joins TRBV6-5 and TRBJ2-5; the match to TRBD2 covers 8 bases. The J call may be in error: the DNA end matches TRBJ2-7 better. Germline assignment: CDR1 MNHEY and CDR2 SVGAGI. The CDR3 is made up of 16 amino acids. The CDR3 sequence is CASSPPGGGNPSEQYF. As DNA, the CDR3 is TGTGCCAGCAGTCCCCCCGGGGGGGGAAATCCGAGCGAGCAGTACTTC.

This clonotype was counted at least ten times. This chain connects TRBV29-1 to TRBJ2-5, with D uncertain. CDR1 and CDR2 (germline): SQVTM, ANQGSEA. The V end was cut by 6 bases, the J end by 10 bases, with 21 bases between. This CDR3 is built from 13 residues. The CDR3 loop reads CSVSDSSSGDQYF. The CDR3 DNA reads TGCAGCGTCTCTGACTCCTCCTCCGGAGACCAGTACTTC. Complete variable domain (other parts from reference TRBV29-1 and TRBJ2-5): SAVISQKPSRDICQRGTSLTIQCQVDSQVTMMFWYRQQPGQSLTLIATANQGSEATYESGFVIDKFPISRPNLTFSTLTVSNMSPEDSSIYLCSVSDSSSGDQYFGPGTRLLVL.

The rearrangement uses TRBV4-1 and TRBJ1-2; 9 nucleotides agree with TRBD1. The germline V gene has CDR1 MGHRA and CDR2 YSYEKL. This CDR3 spans 13 amino acids. J was trimmed by 8 bases and V by 2 bases; bases with no gene match: 3. CDR3 in amino acids: CASSQRTGDGYTF. CDR3 bases: TGCGCCAGCAGCCAACGGACAGGGGACGGCTACACCTTC.

For this clonotype: This may be a read error, as it is one base from a much larger clone. V and J are TRBV4-1 and TRBJ2-3; D is uncertain. This CDR3 has 13 residues. From germline, CDR1 is MGHRA and CDR2 YSYEKL. Trimming took off 4 bases at V and 6 bases at J, with 11 bases between the two ends. CDR3 sequence reads: CASSRGSADTQYF. The CDR3 bases are TGCGCCAGCAGCCGGGGATCGGCGGATACGCAGTATTTT.

In its sample, this clonotype was seen many times. V gene TRBV2 combines with J gene TRBJ2-3; 7 nucleotides align to TRBD1. CDR1 is SNHLY and CDR2 is FYNNEI in the germline V gene. V shed 6 bases, J shed 5 bases, and the junction held 5 bases outside the gene matches. The length of the CDR3 is 13 residues. CDR3 loop: CASSQGVGDTQYF. The DNA for the CDR3 is TGTGCCAGCAGCCAGGGGGTTGGAGATACGCAGTATTTT.

As concerns this clonotype: Just one base apart from a much larger clone, this may be a read error. The chain combines TRBV5-1 with TRBJ2-1; 15 bases agree with TRBD2. Looked up from germline, CDR1 is SGHRS and CDR2 is YFSETQ. The J segment lost 0 bases and the V segment lost 3 bases, leaving 13 bases of the junction unmatched. The CDR3 extends over 21 amino acids. The CDR3 region has the DNA TGCGCCAGCAGCTCCGGTGATGCCGGGACTAGCGGGGGGAGCTCCTACAATGAGCAGTTCTTC. As protein: CASSSGDAGTSGGSSYNEQFF. Together with reference TRBV5-1 and TRBJ2-1, the CDR3 gives the full variable domain: KAGVTQTPRYLIKTRGQQVTLSCSPISGHRSVSWYQQTPGQGLQFLFEYFSETQRNKGNFPGRFSGRQFSNSRSEMNVSTLELGDSALYLCASSSGDAGTSGGSSYNEQFFGPGTRLTVL.